The source of this T cell receptor (beta chain) is a study of beta chain features in type 1 diabetes. Study information: Patients did not differ from healthy donors in age, gender or cell yield.

This clone was found a few times. One end of the junction does not line up with germline, which may come from a read error. This CDR3 comprises 13 residues. Germline V gene sequence: CDR1 SGHRS, CDR2 YFSETQ. Sorted populations all exceeded 95% purity. Sequencing targeted expressed TCRB transcripts, as all isolated RNA had been reverse transcribed. Profiled with immunoSEQ multiplex PCR; TCRdb holds only in-frame clones, not every one. The sample contains a few hundred thousand clones, less than 15% of which appear only once. Sequences were obtained from central memory CD4+ T cells from blood. This chain uses TRBV5-1 with TRBJ2-5; 7 positions match TRBD1. This receptor was taken from a man aged 25-45 years in good health. CDR3 protein: CASSLGQRETQYF. The CDR3 bases are TGTGCCAGCAGCTTGGGACAGAGGGAGACCCAGTACTTC.